The 25 T cell receptor beta chains below were found in one sample sequenced in a study of T cells in Graves' hyperthyroidism and ophthalmopathy (dated by TCRdb to between 2018 and 2021). To prepare the library, multiplex PCR was applied. TCRdb shows the sequencer as Illumina HiSeq 2000. TCR beta CDR3 regions were amplified from RNA transcripts. A first-round RT-PCR of the TCR CDR3 used the HTBI primer set with the Qiagen OneStep RT-PCR kit. TCRdb reprocessed the public reads (quality trimming at Q25 with fastp, clone calling with MiXCR) and kept in-frame beta chains. All rows with the same CDR3 protein become a single entry with the most common DNA and genes. The sample includes about 640,000 distinct CDR3 sequences, with around 21% observed a single time. Approximately 30% of the sample rests with the top ten. Material for sequencing was blood. The source of these receptors is a young man with Graves' ophthalmopathy.

This clonotype came up many times. The gene calls are TRBV7-8 and TRBJ2-1; 8 bases line up with TRBD1. The CDR3 contains 17 residues. V shed 5 bases, J shed 4 bases, and the junction held 13 bases outside the gene matches. Germline CDR1 and CDR2: SGHVS and FQNEAQ. CDR3 sequence reads: CASSHTLGQGTYNEQFF. As DNA, the CDR3 is TGTGCCAGCAGCCATACGCTCGGACAGGGTACTTACAATGAGCAGTTCTTC.

V is TRBV9 and J is TRBJ2-3, with D uncertain. The CDR3 has 15 residues. V was trimmed by 0 bases and J by 0 bases, leaving 8 bases between them. Per the germline V gene, CDR1 is SGDLS and CDR2 is YYNGEE. CDR3 nucleotide sequence: TGTGCCAGCAGCGTAGTAAGTGCTAGCACAGATACGCAGTATTTT. As protein: CASSVVSASTDTQYF. The whole variable domain, remainder taken from reference TRBV9 and TRBJ2-3, is DSGVTQTPKHLITATGQRVTLRCSPRSGDLSVYWYQQSLDQGLQFLIQYYNGEERAKGNILERFSAQQFPDLHSELNLSSLELGDSALYFCASSVVSASTDTQYFGPGTRLTVL.

This clonotype was counted many times. This rearrangement joins TRBV20-1 to TRBJ2-1; D call uncertain. V lost 5 bases, J lost 0 bases, and 11 bases lay in between. Germline loops: CDR1 DFQATT, CDR2 SNEGSKA (reference sequence). The CDR3 loop spans 14 amino acids. CDR3 sequence: CSAPQLSSYNEQFF. The CDR3 nucleotides are TGCAGTGCTCCTCAGCTAAGCTCCTACAATGAGCAGTTCTTC.

This clonotype was observed many times. This chain uses TRBV2 with TRBJ2-3; possibly TRBD2 for D (6 bases). Trimming took off 3 bases at V and 4 bases at J, with 14 bases between the two ends. The germline V gene has CDR1 SNHLY and CDR2 FYNNEI. This CDR3 region has 15 residues. This chain's CDR3 is CASSEAGTESDTQYF. In DNA, the CDR3 is TGTGCCAGCAGTGAGGCGGGGACTGAGTCAGATACGCAGTATTTT.

The chain has TRBV11-2 and TRBJ2-1; 7 bases align to TRBD1. CDR1 is SGHAT, CDR2 FQNNGV, per germline. Trimming cost V 0 bases and J 8 bases; bases outside gene matches: 4. This CDR3 region has 14 residues. The CDR3 sequence: CASSLDRQGYEQFF. The DNA for the CDR3 is TGTGCCAGCAGCTTAGATAGACAGGGCTATGAGCAGTTCTTC.

This chain links TRBV28 with TRBJ2-7; a possible D gene is TRBD2 (5 bases). The CDR3 sequence is 12 residues long. Trimming took 7 bases from V and 2 from J, leaving 9 bases between them. Germline V gene lookup returns CDR1 MDHEN and CDR2 SYDVKM. The CDR3 sequence: CASTSGTYEQYF. The CDR3 nucleotides are TGTGCCAGCACCAGCGGAACCTACGAGCAGTACTTC.

This clonotype was observed a few times. The V and J genes are TRBV20-1 and TRBJ2-1; D is unclear. Trimming cost V 5 bases and J 6 bases, with 11 bases left between them. The germline V gene has CDR1 DFQATT and CDR2 SNEGSKA (reference sequence). This CDR3 has 12 amino acids. CDR3 in amino acids: CSAPKTANEQFF. CDR3 coding DNA: TGCAGTGCTCCCAAGACTGCCAATGAGCAGTTCTTC.

This clonotype was observed at least ten times. The CDR3 loop is CASSLRTLQNTGELFF. The CDR3 DNA is TGCGCCAGCAGCTTGAGGACCCTGCAGAACACCGGGGAGCTGTTTTTT. The V and J genes are TRBV5-1 and TRBJ2-2, with D uncertain. This CDR3 contains 16 residues. Looked up from germline, CDR1 is SGHRS and CDR2 is YFSETQ. V was pared by 1 base and J by 1 base, with 11 bases between. Complete variable domain (other parts from reference TRBV5-1 and TRBJ2-2): KAGVTQTPRYLIKTRGQQVTLSCSPISGHRSVSWYQQTPGQGLQFLFEYFSETQRNKGNFPGRFSGRQFSNSRSEMNVSTLELGDSALYLCASSLRTLQNTGELFFGEGSRLTVL.

This clonotype was observed at least ten times. J is TRBJ2-1 and V is TRBV2, with D hard to call. Germline CDR1 SNHLY, CDR2 FYNNEI. CDR3 length equals 12 residues. V was trimmed by 4 bases and J by 9 bases, leaving 10 bases between them. The CDR3 nucleotides are TGTGCCAGCAGTGGCTACTGGGGTGAGCAGTTCTTC. Its translation is CASSGYWGEQFF.

V usage is TRBV30 and J usage is TRBJ1-3, with D tentatively TRBD1 (5 bases). V lost 4 bases and J lost 4, with 11 bases in between. CDR1 GTSNPN and CDR2 SVGIG come from the germline V gene (reference sequence). The CDR3 covers 13 residues. CDR3 region: CAWNGGVGNTIYF. As DNA, the CDR3 is TGTGCCTGGAACGGGGGTGTCGGAAACACCATATATTTT.

This clonotype has only a few counts. The chain uses TRBV18 and TRBJ1-6, with D perhaps TRBD1 (5 bases). CDR1 KGHSH and CDR2 LQKENI come from the germline V gene. This CDR3 has 16 residues. The V end was cut by 1 base, the J end by 7 bases, with 14 bases between. DNA of the CDR3: TGTGCCAGCTCACCACGGCAGGGAGCACGCAATTCACCCCTCCACTTT. This sequence encodes CASSPRQGARNSPLHF.

This clonotype occurred a few times. J is TRBJ2-7 and V is TRBV20-1; 14 nucleotides agree with TRBD2. CDR3 size: 18 residues. J was trimmed by 0 bases and V by 4 bases; bases with no gene match: 11. Germline CDR1 DFQATT, CDR2 SNEGSKA (reference sequence). In DNA, the CDR3 is TGCAGTGCTACTGACCCGGGACTAGCGGGAGTGATCTCCTACGAGCAGTACTTC. Amino acids: CSATDPGLAGVISYEQYF.

This clonotype turned up a few times. The V gene is TRBV6-1, the J gene TRBJ2-1; 7 bases line up with TRBD1. CDR1 MNHNS and CDR2 SASEGT come from the germline V gene. V shed 7 bases and J 5 bases; nucleotides not matched to a gene: 11. The CDR3 extends over 15 amino acids. This CDR3 reads CASTYNGRGNNEQFF. CDR3 nucleotides: TGTGCCAGCACCTACAATGGCAGGGGGAACAATGAGCAGTTCTTC.

The chain combines TRBV7-8 with TRBJ2-5, with D perhaps given as TRBD1 or TRBD2 (6 bases each). Germline CDR1 SGHVS, CDR2 FQNEAQ. V lost 5 bases and J 3 bases, leaving 16 bases between the germline ends. This CDR3 comprises 15 residues. The CDR3 loop is CASSVRGRVEETQYF. CDR3 DNA: TGTGCCAGCAGCGTCCGGGGGCGAGTAGAAGAGACCCAGTACTTC.

This clonotype was seen many times. V gene TRBV11-2 combines with J gene TRBJ2-1; no clear D. Trimming took off 5 bases at V and 7 bases at J, with 6 bases between the two ends. Germline CDR1 and CDR2: SGHAT and FQNNGV. The CDR3 length is 11 residues. Here the CDR3 DNA reads TGTGCCAGCAGCCCCGAAAATGAGCAGTTCTTC. Encoded protein: CASSPENEQFF.

This clonotype turned up a few times. V and J are TRBV20-1 and TRBJ1-5, with a weak D call TRBD1 (5 bases). V was cut by 4 bases and J by 5 bases, with 12 bases left in between. From germline, CDR1 is DFQATT and CDR2 SNEGSKA (reference sequence). This CDR3 has 13 amino acids. The CDR3 DNA sequence: TGCAGTGCTACGACAGACGACTATCAGCCCCAGCATTTT. This gives the protein CSATTDDYQPQHF.

This clonotype was observed a few times. This chain links TRBV6-7 with TRBJ2-2; D could derive from TRBD1 or TRBD2 (5 bases each). TRBV6-7 is an open reading frame, and its role is uncertain. The CDR3 has 16 residues. Trimming removed 5 bases at V and 3 bases at J, with 16 bases between. CDR3 DNA: TGTGCCAGCAGTCACCTCCGGGACCCCTACACCGGGGAGCTGTTTTTT. This codes for CASSHLRDPYTGELFF.

The chain uses TRBV6-9 and TRBJ2-7; TRBD2 aligns across 9 bases. The germline V gene has CDR1 MNHGY and CDR2 SVAAGI. V lost 3 bases, J lost 2 bases, and 11 bases stayed unmatched. The CDR3 is made up of 17 amino acids. CDR3 sequence: CASSYPRAGGPTYEQYF. The CDR3 DNA reads TGTGCCAGCAGTTACCCTCGTGCGGGAGGGCCTACCTACGAGCAGTACTTC.

There are many counts of this clonotype. The chain combines TRBV20-1 with TRBJ2-5; 9 bases fit TRBD2. The junction had 7 bases not matched to a gene; V was cut back by 0 bases and J by 5 bases. This CDR3 has 15 residues. Germline V gene data show CDR1 as DFQATT and CDR2 as SNEGSKA (reference sequence). CDR3 sequence reads: CSARDASGRRETQYF. The CDR3 DNA is TGCAGTGCTAGAGATGCCAGCGGGAGGAGGGAGACCCAGTACTTC.

The rearrangement links TRBV10-1 to TRBJ2-1; no clear D gene. The germline gives CDR1 WNHNN, CDR2 SYGVQD (reference sequence). CDR3 length: 12 residues. V dropped 4 bases and J dropped 6 bases, with 7 bases sitting between them. CDR3 amino acids: CASSVMGNEQFF. Written as DNA, the CDR3 is TGCGCCAGCAGTGTTATGGGCAATGAGCAGTTCTTC.

The chain combines TRBV19 with TRBJ1-5, with 7 bases matching TRBD1. The junction had 10 bases not matched to a gene; V was cut back by 5 bases and J by 6 bases. CDR1 and CDR2 (germline): LNHDA, SQIVND (reference sequence). The CDR3 length is 15 residues. The DNA of the CDR3 is TGTGCCAGTAGTGCCACCGGGACAGTGGGTCAGCCCCAGCATTTT. It specifies CASSATGTVGQPQHF. Full variable domain (remainder filled in from reference TRBV19 and TRBJ1-5): DGGITQSPKYLFRKEGQNVTLSCEQNLNHDAMYWYRQDPGQGLRLIYYSQIVNDFQKGDIAEGYSVSREKKESFPLTVTSAQKNPTAFYLCASSATGTVGQPQHFGDGTRLSIL.

Note on this clonotype: Without the conserved terminal phenylalanine or tryptophan, this CDR3 likely stems from a read error. It is unclear where the CDR3 begins or ends on the DNA, so no DNA is shown, and the CDR3 is as TCRdb lists it. V gene TRBV11-2 combines with J gene TRBJ2-2. Germline loops: CDR1 SGHAT, CDR2 FQNNGV. The CDR3 contains 13 residues when both ends are counted. This CDR3 reads CASSLVGTGELSL.

This clonotype occurred many times. This rearrangement joins TRBV11-2 to TRBJ2-5; weak D call: TRBD2 (5 bases). Germline CDR1 reads SGHAT; CDR2 reads FQNNGV. Trimming shortened V by 2 bases and J by 0 bases, and 13 bases separated the two germline ends. CDR3 length: 16 residues. The CDR3 loop reads CASSLIFKRDQETQYF. The CDR3 nucleotides read TGTGCCAGCAGCTTAATTTTTAAGAGGGACCAAGAGACCCAGTACTTC.

In nucleotides, the CDR3 is TGCAGCGTTAAGGGTCGCGTTGCAGATACGCAGTATTTT. Its protein product is CSVKGRVADTQYF. The gene calls are TRBV29-1 and TRBJ2-3, with D unresolved. Looked up from germline, CDR1 is SQVTM and CDR2 is ANQGSEA. The V end lost 5 bases, the J end lost 4 bases, and 13 bases lay between the germline ends. CDR3 size: 13 residues.

This clonotype was seen only a few times. The gene calls are TRBV28 and TRBJ2-5, with a tentative D call TRBD2 (5 bases). V was clipped by 5 bases and J by 4 bases, with 20 bases between them. This CDR3 is 16 amino acids long. Germline V gene lookup returns CDR1 MDHEN and CDR2 SYDVKM. The CDR3 reads CASSILAMGVGETQYF. In DNA, the CDR3 is TGTGCCAGCAGTATCCTCGCTATGGGAGTTGGAGAGACCCAGTACTTC.